What follows are 21 T cell receptor beta chains derived from one specimen sequenced in a study of blood T cell repertoires in COVID-19. Sequencing used immunoSEQ multiplex PCR; TCRdb keeps in-frame clones, though not all of them. The table records around 110,000 clones, less than 85% of them present only once. What was sequenced was peripheral blood. The source of these receptors is a woman between 55 and 75 years old with acute or convalescent COVID-19.

This clone was recorded once. This rearrangement joins TRBV7-2 to TRBJ2-2; TRBD2 matches 11 bases. V shed 5 bases, J shed 3 bases, and the junction held 5 bases outside the gene matches. From germline, CDR1 is SGHTA and CDR2 FQGNSA. The length of the CDR3 is 16 residues. CDR3 in DNA: TGTGCCAGCAGCGAAACGGGACTAGCGGACACCGGGGAGCTGTTTTTT. Its translation is CASSETGLADTGELFF. The full variable domain, rest sourced from reference TRBV7-2 and TRBJ2-2, is GAGVSQSPSNKVTEKGKDVELRCDPISGHTALYWYRQSLGQGLEFLIYFQGNSAPDKSGLPSDRFSAERTGGSVSTLTIQRTQQEDSAVYLCASSETGLADTGELFFGEGSRLTVL.

The chain has TRBV7-2 and TRBJ2-1; 9 bases align to TRBD2. The CDR3 extends over 16 amino acids. The V segment lost 5 bases and the J segment 7 bases; nucleotides outside the gene matches: 12. Germline V CDR1 and CDR2: SGHTA, FQGNSA. The CDR3 nucleotides read TGTGCCAGCAGCCCCCAGGGCGGGAGGGCCCATAATGAGCAGTTCTTC. Its translation: CASSPQGGRAHNEQFF.

The V gene is TRBV7-2, the J gene TRBJ2-1, with 9 bases lining up with TRBD2. CDR1 and CDR2 (germline): SGHTA, FQGNSA. Trimming took 1 base from V and 7 from J; bases not matched to a gene: 11. The CDR3 covers 17 residues. The CDR3 reads CASSLGWRGGAVNEQFF. The CDR3 coding sequence is TGTGCCAGCAGCTTAGGTTGGCGCGGGGGGGCCGTAAATGAGCAGTTCTTC.

This clone was seen a single time. The rearrangement links TRBV12-3 or TRBV12-4 to TRBJ1-2; 10 bases agree with TRBD1. This CDR3 has 13 residues. V shed 3 bases and J 8 bases; nucleotides not matched to a gene: 3. This CDR3 is CASSLDRGIGYTF. As DNA, the CDR3 is TGTGCCAGCAGTTTGGACAGGGGGATAGGCTACACCTTC.

The J gene is TRBJ1-3, the V gene TRBV5-5; the D gene is possibly TRBD1 (5 bases). Germline lookup yields CDR1 SGHKS and CDR2 YYEKEE (reference sequence). This CDR3 comprises 19 residues. Between the trimmed V and J ends, which lost 1 base and 0 bases, there was a span of 20 bases. The CDR3 bases are TGTGCCAGCAGCTTGTATAGTTCGGGAGGGGTGGCCTCTGGAAACACCATATATTTT. Translated, it gives CASSLYSSGGVASGNTIYF.

V usage is TRBV6-2 or TRBV6-3 and J usage is TRBJ1-1; maybe TRBD1 (5 bases). This CDR3 is 15 amino acids long. CDR1 MNHEY and CDR2 SVGEGT come from the germline V gene. Trimming cost V 4 bases and J 3 bases, with 15 bases left between them. CDR3 residues: CASSSTGGHYTEAFF. Here the CDR3 DNA reads TGTGCCAGCAGTTCCACGGGGGGTCACTACACTGAAGCTTTCTTT.

The CDR3 nucleotides are TGCAGCGTTCCCAGCGGGAGTAGGAATGAGCAGTTCTTC. This codes for CSVPSGSRNEQFF. The V call is TRBV29-1, the J call TRBJ2-1; 8 bases align to TRBD2. The CDR3 extends over 13 amino acids. Germline V gene data show CDR1 as SQVTM and CDR2 as ANQGSEA. V trimming: 5 bases; J trimming: 7 bases; junction bases outside the gene matches: 7.

CDR3 amino acids: CASSPGGSSGNTIYF. CDR3 nucleotide sequence: TGTGCCAGCAGCCCGGGGGGGAGCTCTGGAAACACCATATATTTT. The rearrangement links TRBV6-5 to TRBJ1-3, with D possibly being TRBD1 (5 bases). The germline V gene has CDR1 MNHEY and CDR2 SVGAGI. V was trimmed by 6 bases and J by 0 bases, leaving 12 bases between them. CDR3 length: 15 amino acids.

The chain joins TRBV7-2 to TRBJ2-2; 9 bases align to TRBD2. V was pared by 5 bases and J by 8 bases, with 9 bases of the junction left unmatched. This CDR3 contains 15 residues. In germline, CDR1 is SGHTA, CDR2 FQGNSA. The CDR3 DNA reads TGTGCCAGCAGCCCCCAGGGGCTAGCGGGGGGGGAGCTGTTTTTT. Translation: CASSPQGLAGGELFF.

The rearrangement uses TRBV7-2 and TRBJ2-7, with D possibly matching TRBD1 (5 bases). The germline V and J ends were trimmed by 2 bases and 4 bases, with 12 bases remaining between them. The germline CDR1 and CDR2 sequences are SGHTA and FQGNSA. The CDR3 runs to 14 residues. The CDR3 reads CASSLMGPGYEQYF. CDR3 nucleotides: TGTGCCAGCAGCTTAATGGGGCCAGGTTACGAGCAGTACTTC.

The chain carries TRBV4-1 and TRBJ2-4; 8 positions match TRBD1. This CDR3 comprises 16 residues. The germline V gene has CDR1 MGHRA and CDR2 YSYEKL. V was clipped by 1 base and J by 8 bases; unmatched bases: 10. This CDR3 reads CASSQADRGGWDIQYF. CDR3 bases: TGCGCCAGCAGCCAAGCCGACAGGGGCGGTTGGGACATTCAGTACTTC.

This clone was observed a handful of times. The chain uses TRBV5-4 and TRBJ1-1; TRBD1 is a possible D gene (5 bases). This CDR3 has 15 amino acids. The germline V and J ends were trimmed by 3 bases and 5 bases, with 17 bases remaining between them. CDR1 and CDR2 (germline): SGHNT, YYREEE (reference sequence). The CDR3 here is CASSSRVLSRTEAFF. The CDR3 DNA reads as TGTGCCAGCAGCTCCAGGGTCCTTAGTCGGACTGAAGCTTTCTTT.

The chain joins TRBV5-6 to TRBJ2-3, with 13 bases that match TRBD2. This CDR3 spans 14 amino acids. CDR1 and CDR2 from the germline V gene are SGHDT and YYEEEE. Trimming took 4 bases from V and 9 from J; bases not matched to a gene: 5. The CDR3 nucleotides read TGTGCCAGCAGCATGGGGACTAGCGGGGCCACGCAGTATTTT. It encodes CASSMGTSGATQYF.

This chain joins TRBV6-6 and TRBJ2-3, with 8 bases that match TRBD2. This CDR3 contains 16 residues. Per germline, CDR1 MNHNY and CDR2 SVGAGI (reference sequence). After removal of 10 bases from V and 2 bases from J, the junction contained 14 bases not matched to a gene. This CDR3 reads CAISTAGTRDTDTQYF. Here the CDR3 DNA reads TGTGCCATCAGCACGGCCGGGACTAGAGACACAGATACGCAGTATTTT.

The J gene is TRBJ2-5, the V gene TRBV15; D is perhaps TRBD1 (6 bases). The V end lost 1 base, the J end lost 4 bases, and 7 bases lay between the germline ends. The CDR3 covers 13 residues. Germline assignment: CDR1 LNHNV and CDR2 YYDKDF (reference sequence). CDR3 sequence (DNA): TGTGCCACCAGCAGAGGCAGGGGAGAGACCCAGTACTTC. Translated, it gives CATSRGRGETQYF.

The sample holds a few counts of this clone. This chain links TRBV10-3 with TRBJ1-2, with 10 bases that match TRBD1. This CDR3 is 14 amino acids long. The germline V gene encodes CDR1 ENHRY and CDR2 SYGVKD. V lost 3 bases to trimming and J lost 8 bases; unmatched junction nucleotides: 6. In nucleotides, the CDR3 is TGTGCCATCAGTGAAGGGGACAGGGGACGAGGCTACACCTTC. It is translated as CAISEGDRGRGYTF.

This clone was recorded a few times. J is TRBJ1-4 and V is TRBV4-2, with TRBD1 identical over 7 bases. This CDR3 spans 18 amino acids. With 4 bases clipped from V and 0 bases from J, the junction kept 11 bases outside the gene matches. Germline-derived CDR1 and CDR2 are LGHNA and YNFKEQ. The CDR3 DNA is TGTGCCAGCAGCCCGTTTTACGGGACAGAGGCAACTAATGAAAAACTGTTTTTT. Translated, it gives CASSPFYGTEATNEKLFF.

The J gene is TRBJ2-5, the V gene TRBV7-2; TRBD2 might be the D (7 bases). The germline V gene has CDR1 SGHTA and CDR2 FQGNSA. The CDR3 length is 16 residues. V lost 6 bases, J lost 1 base, and 18 bases lay in between. CDR3 sequence (DNA): TGTGCCAGCAGACCCTCGGTGGGGGGGCCCCAAGAGACCCAGTACTTC. Translating gives CASRPSVGGPQETQYF.

The chain has TRBV20-1 and TRBJ2-1; TRBD2 matches at 9 bases. The CDR3 is 16 amino acids. V trimming: 3 bases; J trimming: 3 bases; junction bases outside the gene matches: 9. Germline V lookup: CDR1 DFQATT, CDR2 SNEGSKA (reference sequence). The CDR3 coding sequence is TGCAGTGCTAGTATGGCTAGCGGGAAGATCTACAATGAGCAGTTCTTC. Amino acid sequence: CSASMASGKIYNEQFF.

The V call is TRBV28, the J call TRBJ1-6; unclear D gene. This CDR3 region has 16 residues. From germline, CDR1 is MDHEN and CDR2 SYDVKM. Trimming left V 2 bases short and J 3 bases short, with 11 bases between. For the CDR3, the DNA is TGTGCCAGCAGTTTAGAGGGCACTAACTATAATTCACCCCTCCACTTT. Residues: CASSLEGTNYNSPLHF.

This rearrangement joins TRBV25-1 to TRBJ1-2; D is unclear. The V and J ends lost 3 bases and 5 bases respectively, with 7 bases between them. This CDR3 contains 12 residues. The germline gives CDR1 MGHDK, CDR2 SYGVNS. Here the CDR3 DNA reads TGTGCCAGCAGTGATCCCGGGTATGGCTACACCTTC. This codes for CASSDPGYGYTF.